The TCR beta chain described here comes from a study of T cell clones after liver transplantation. Study-wide context: TCRbeta sequencing after a pre-transplant mixed lymphocyte reaction identified graft-donor-reactive clones, later tracked in post-transplant blood. Tolerance: complete withdrawal held at least one year, liver enzymes staying within twice normal. Pre-transplant mixed lymphocyte reactions yielded third-party-reactive TCRbeta sequences as comparators for graft-donor-reactive sequences.

The germline V gene has CDR1 MNHNY and CDR2 SVGAGI (reference sequence). V lost 4 bases and J lost 6, with 14 bases in between. The CDR3 is made up of 14 amino acids. Assay: immunoSEQ multiplex PCR; the TCRdb copy retains only in-frame clones and omits some. The sample contains nearly 25,000 clones, about three quarters of which appear only once. CD3+CD4+ and CD3+CD8+ cells were FACS-sorted from thawed unstimulated PBMCs. Specimen: CD4+ T cells from blood, collected before liver transplant. The sequence came from a human donor who received a liver transplant. This sequence joins TRBV6-6 and TRBJ2-3, with TRBD2 as a possible D gene (6 bases). The CDR3 loop is CASSFGRERDTQYF. The CDR3 coding sequence is TGTGCCAGCAGTTTCGGACGGGAGAGGGATACGCAGTATTTT.